A selection of T cell receptor beta chains follows, all from one sample in a study of T cells in Graves' hyperthyroidism and ophthalmopathy. TCRdb itself ran the multiplex PCR reads through MiXCR, one entry per CDR3 protein. Of a few hundred thousand distinct CDR3 sequences in the sample, approximately 19% were seen once. The sequencing input was blood. These receptors all stem from a woman between 18 and 29 years old with Graves' hyperthyroidism. Each CDR3 is given with its conserved first and last residue. A D gene is named only where the DNA matches it firmly. Clone size is given for some rows only: seen once, a few or many times, or a class if the clone is expanded.

many	TRBV14	TRBD1	TRBJ1-6	CASSQVQGASPLHF	TGTGCCAGCAGCCAAGTACAGGGGGCGTCACCCCTCCACTTT
many	TRBV5-5	TRBD1	TRBJ1-2	CASRLPGQGGGYTF	TGTGCCAGCAGACTACCTGGACAGGGAGGTGGCTACACCTTC
.	TRBV20-1	TRBD2	TRBJ2-7	CSASRGGASSYEQYF	TGCAGTGCTAGTCGCGGGGGGGCCAGCTCCTACGAGCAGTACTTC
.	TRBV9	.	TRBJ2-2	CASSRYRDTGELFF	TGTGCCAGCAGCAGATACAGGGACACCGGGGAGCTGTTTTTT
many	TRBV6-1	TRBD1	TRBJ1-1	CASRLSDRGRVPEAFF	TGTGCCAGCAGACTATCGGACAGGGGGCGCGTTCCTGAAGCTTTCTTT
.	TRBV24-1	.	TRBJ1-2	CATSSWVEGYTF	TGTGCCACCAGTTCCTGGGTTGAGGGCTACACCTTC
medium-sized	TRBV6-5	.	TRBJ2-7	CASGHLYEQYF	TGTGCCAGCGGACACCTCTACGAGCAGTACTTC
few	TRBV7-9	.	TRBJ1-5	CASSSMGGLYQPQHF	TGTGCCAGCAGCTCTATGGGGGGGCTATATCAGCCCCAGCATTTT
many	TRBV2	.	TRBJ2-7	CASMVSYEQYF	TGTGCCAGCATGGTCTCCTACGAGCAGTACTTC
many	TRBV4-2	.	TRBJ1-1	CASRKGVGNTEAFF	TGTGCCAGCAGGAAGGGGGTAGGAAACACTGAAGCTTTCTTT
many	TRBV27	.	TRBJ2-7	CASSPRGFYYEQYF	TGTGCCAGCAGTCCTCGGGGCTTCTACTACGAGCAGTACTTC
many	TRBV5-1	TRBD1	TRBJ2-7	CASSLGGQGHYEQYF	TGCGCCAGCAGCTTGGGGGGACAGGGGCACTACGAGCAGTACTTC
many	TRBV12-3/TRBV12-4	TRBD1	TRBJ2-7	CASRAGQGSEQYF	TGTGCCAGCAGAGCGGGACAGGGGAGCGAGCAGTACTTC
many	TRBV12-3/TRBV12-4	.	TRBJ1-3	CASSRQGNTIYF	TGTGCCAGCAGTCGTCAGGGAAACACCATATATTTT
.	TRBV29-1	.	TRBJ2-7	CSVLALYEQYF	TGCAGCGTTTTGGCCCTCTACGAGCAGTACTTC
.	TRBV12-3/TRBV12-4	.	TRBJ2-5	CASTNRGPSGETQYF	TGTGCCAGCACCAACCGGGGTCCTTCGGGGGAGACCCAGTACTTC
many	TRBV7-9	.	TRBJ2-7	CASSFMAGPDEQYF	TGTGCCAGCAGCTTTATGGCAGGGCCCGACGAGCAGTACTTC
many	TRBV6-2/TRBV6-3	TRBD1	TRBJ2-2	CASSPGQGHTGELFF	TGTGCCAGCAGTCCGGGACAGGGGCACACCGGGGAGCTGTTTTTT
.	TRBV20-1	TRBD2	TRBJ2-7	CSALAGGVTYEQYF	TGCAGTGCTCTAGCGGGGGGCGTAACCTACGAGCAGTACTTC
many	TRBV11-2	.	TRBJ2-7	CASSSPKDGIAYEQYF	TGTGCCAGCAGCTCGCCCAAGGACGGTATCGCCTACGAGCAGTACTTC
many	TRBV6-1	.	TRBJ2-7	CASSHKKAGAIYEQYF	TGTGCCAGCAGTCATAAAAAAGCAGGAGCCATCTACGAGCAGTACTTC
many	TRBV5-1	.	TRBJ2-2	CASSLLDTGELFF	TGCGCCAGCAGCTTACTAGACACCGGGGAGCTGTTTTTT
many	TRBV29-1	.	TRBJ2-7	CSVEDGVGEQYF	TGCAGCGTTGAAGATGGGGTGGGGGAGCAGTACTTC
few	TRBV3-1	.	TRBJ1-5	CASSPDSGGAQTQHF	TGTGCCAGCAGCCCCGACTCCGGCGGGGCTCAGACCCAGCATTTT
many	TRBV18	.	TRBJ1-2	CASSPPSRNPLANYGYTF	TGTGCCAGCTCACCACCGAGTCGGAATCCCCTGGCTAACTATGGCTACACCTTC